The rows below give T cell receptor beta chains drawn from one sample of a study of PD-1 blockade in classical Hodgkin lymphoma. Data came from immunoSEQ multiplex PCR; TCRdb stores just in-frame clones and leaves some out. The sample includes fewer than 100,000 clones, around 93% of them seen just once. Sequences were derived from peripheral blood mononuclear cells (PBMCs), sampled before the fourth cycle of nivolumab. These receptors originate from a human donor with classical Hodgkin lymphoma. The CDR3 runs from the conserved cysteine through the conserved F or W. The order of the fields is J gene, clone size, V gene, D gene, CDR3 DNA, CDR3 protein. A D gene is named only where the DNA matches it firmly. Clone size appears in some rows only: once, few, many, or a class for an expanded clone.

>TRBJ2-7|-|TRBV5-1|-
TGCGCCAGCAGCTTGGGCGGAACCTACGAGCAGTACTTC
CASSLGGTYEQYF
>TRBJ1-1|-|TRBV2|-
TGTGCCAGCAGCACCTTGGGCCGCGAACTGATGGGCACTGAAGCTTTCTTT
CASSTLGRELMGTEAFF
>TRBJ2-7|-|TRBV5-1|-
TGCGCCAGCAGCTCGACAGGTCCCTCCTACGAGCAGTACTTC
CASSSTGPSYEQYF
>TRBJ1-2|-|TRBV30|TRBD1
TGTGCCTGGGGGGGGCAGACAGGGCACCCCAATGGCTACACCTTC
CAWGGQTGHPNGYTF
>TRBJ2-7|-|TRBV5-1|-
TGCGCCAGCAGCTTGGAAGTCGAGCAGTACTTC
CASSLEVEQYF
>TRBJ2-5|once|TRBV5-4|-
TGTGCCAGCAGCTTGGTCGGGATGGCAGAGACCCAGTACTTC
CASSLVGMAETQYF
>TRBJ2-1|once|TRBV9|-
TGTGCCAGCAGCGTACACCCAGTAAGGAGGGGATACAATGAGCAGTTCTTC
CASSVHPVRRGYNEQFF
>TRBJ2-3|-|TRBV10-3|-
TGTGCCATCAGTGACTATGGCAGATTTAGCACAGATACGCAGTATTTT
CAISDYGRFSTDTQYF
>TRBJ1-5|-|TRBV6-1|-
TGTGCCAGCAGTGAAGTAGTAGGGGCGGGACGGAGCAATCAGCCCCAGCATTTT
CASSEVVGAGRSNQPQHF
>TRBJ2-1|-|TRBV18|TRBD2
TGTGCCAGCTCACCTAATAGAGGACTAGCGCCCACCGTCGGCTACAATGAGCAGTTCTTC
CASSPNRGLAPTVGYNEQFF
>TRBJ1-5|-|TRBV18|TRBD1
TGTGCCAGCTCACCGACAGGGGGCGGTCAGCCCCAGCATTTT
CASSPTGGGQPQHF
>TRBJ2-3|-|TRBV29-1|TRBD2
TGCAGCGTTGGGGCGGGGGGTGATACAGATACGCAGTATTTT
CSVGAGGDTDTQYF
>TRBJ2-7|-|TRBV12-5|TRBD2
TGTGCTAGTGGTTTTCACTTAGCGGGAGGGTCCTACGAGCAGTACTTC
CASGFHLAGGSYEQYF
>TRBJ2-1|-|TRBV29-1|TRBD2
TGCAGCGTTGAAGATGTTAGGGGACTAGCGGGAGGGCTCTTCTTC
CSVEDVRGLAGGLFF
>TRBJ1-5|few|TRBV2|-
TGTGCCAGCAATGGTTTAGGGCAGGGTGGGAGCAATCAGCCCCAGCATTTT
CASNGLGQGGSNQPQHF
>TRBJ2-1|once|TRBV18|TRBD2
TGTGCCAGCTCACCCTCGACTAGCGGTGGCTACAATGAGCAGTTCTTC
CASSPSTSGGYNEQFF
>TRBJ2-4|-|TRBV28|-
TGTGCCAGCAGTTCAGACAGGTTCTACCTAAACATTCAGTACTTC
CASSSDRFYLNIQYF
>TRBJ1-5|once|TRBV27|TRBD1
TGTGCCAGCAGTTTATCTGGGACAGGAAGTCAGCCCCAGCATTTT
CASSLSGTGSQPQHF
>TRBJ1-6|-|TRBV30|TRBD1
TGTGCCTGGAGTGTCGGGACAGCTAATTCACCCCTCCACTTT
CAWSVGTANSPLHF
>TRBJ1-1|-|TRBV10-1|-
TGCGCCAGCAGGGGGGATCTGAACACTGAAGCTTTCTTT
CASRGDLNTEAFF
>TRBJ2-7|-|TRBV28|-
TGTGCCAGCAGTTTCCCTTCCGCTAGACAGGAATACTCCTACGAGCAGTACTTC
CASSFPSARQEYSYEQYF
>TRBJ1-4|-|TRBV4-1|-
TGCGCCAGCAGCCTTGAGCCAGGGCGGAATGAAAAACTGTTTTTT
CASSLEPGRNEKLFF
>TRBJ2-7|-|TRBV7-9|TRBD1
TGTGCCAGCAGCTTATTCGGGGACAGGGGGAACGAGCAGTACTTC
CASSLFGDRGNEQYF
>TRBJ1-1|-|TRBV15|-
TGTGCCACCAGCAGAGAATACCAGGGTAACACTGAAGCTTTCTTT
CATSREYQGNTEAFF
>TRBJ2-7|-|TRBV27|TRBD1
TGTGCCAGCAGTTTTCCCCCGGGACAGCTTATCTTC
CASSFPPGQLIF
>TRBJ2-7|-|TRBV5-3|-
TGTGCCAGAAGCTTGGCCGAGGCCGAGCAGTACTTC
CARSLAEAEQYF
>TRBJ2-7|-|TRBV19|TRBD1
TGTGCCAGTAGTACCCGTCGGACAGGGCCCCCGGAGCAGTACTTC
CASSTRRTGPPEQYF
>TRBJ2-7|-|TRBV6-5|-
TGTGCCAGCAGTTACCTCGGGCCGACCTACGAGCAGTACTTC
CASSYLGPTYEQYF
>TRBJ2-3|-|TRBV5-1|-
TGCGCCAGCATCGAGGGACGAAATAGGCGAGATACGCAGTATTTT
CASIEGRNRRDTQYF
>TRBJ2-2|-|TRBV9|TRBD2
TGTGCCAGCAGCGTCGTCCCGGGACTAGCGGGAGGTGCCGGGGAGCTGTTTTTT
CASSVVPGLAGGAGELFF
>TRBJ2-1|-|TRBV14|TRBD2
TGTGCCAGCAGCCAAGTAGGACTAGCTTACAATGAGCAGTTCTTC
CASSQVGLAYNEQFF
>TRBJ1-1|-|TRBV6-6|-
TGTGCCAGCAGCCGACGATCGGGGACGGGGAACACTGAAGCTTTCTTT
CASSRRSGTGNTEAFF
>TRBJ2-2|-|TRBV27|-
TGTGCCAGCAGTTATCTCGGCGGGACCGGGGAGCTGTTTTTT
CASSYLGGTGELFF
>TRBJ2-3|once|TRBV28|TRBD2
TGTGCCAGCAGTTTATGGAGCGGGAGGGCCGGGGTTGCGGATACGCAGTATTTT
CASSLWSGRAGVADTQYF
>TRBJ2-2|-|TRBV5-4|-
TGTGCCAGCAGCCTAATGGAGGGGACCGGGGAGCTGTTTTTT
CASSLMEGTGELFF
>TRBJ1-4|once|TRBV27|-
TGTGCCAGCAGTTTTTCGGGGGGGCCTGGTGAAAAACTGTTTTTT
CASSFSGGPGEKLFF
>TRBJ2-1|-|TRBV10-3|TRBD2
TGTGCCATCAGTGAGACTAGCGGGCCGACGGGGGAGCAGTTCTTC
CAISETSGPTGEQFF
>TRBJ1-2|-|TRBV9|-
TGTGCCAGCAGCGTAGATGCCCATACAGGGAATTATGGCTACACCTTC
CASSVDAHTGNYGYTF
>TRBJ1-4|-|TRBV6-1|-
TGTGCCAGCACCCAGGGCCATGAAAAACTGTTTTTT
CASTQGHEKLFF
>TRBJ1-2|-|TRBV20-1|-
TGCAGTGCTAATCGGCTGAGGGGCTACACCTTC
CSANRLRGYTF
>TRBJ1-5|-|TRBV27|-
TGTGCCAGCAGTTTCGTCCGAAATAGCAATCAGCCCCAGCATTTT
CASSFVRNSNQPQHF
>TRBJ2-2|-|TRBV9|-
TGTGCCAGCAGCGTAACGGCGGGAACGAACACCGGGGAGCTGTTTTTT
CASSVTAGTNTGELFF
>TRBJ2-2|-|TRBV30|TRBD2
TGTGCCTGGAGTGTACGGGGACTAGCGGGGGGGCTGTTTTTT
CAWSVRGLAGGLFF
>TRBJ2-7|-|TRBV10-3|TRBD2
TGTGCCATCAGTGAGTCTGCCCGGGGGGTAACGGGAGAGTACTACGAGCAGTACTTC
CAISESARGVTGEYYEQYF
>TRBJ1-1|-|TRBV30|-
TGTGCCTGGAGTATTGCAAGGGTGAGGACTGAAGCTTTCTTT
CAWSIARVRTEAFF
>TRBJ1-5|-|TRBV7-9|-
TGTGCCAGCAGCTTAGGGGCAGCCAGTCAGCCCCAGCATTTT
CASSLGAASQPQHF
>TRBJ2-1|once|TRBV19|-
TGTGCCAGTAATAATCTCGGGCCGGAGGATGAGCAGTTCTTC
CASNNLGPEDEQFF
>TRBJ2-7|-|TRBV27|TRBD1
TGTGCCAGCAGTCCCCAGGGGCAGGGGGCGAGGGAGCAGTACTTC
CASSPQGQGAREQYF
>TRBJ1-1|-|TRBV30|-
TGTGCCTGGAGTCAGCCACTCCTAACTGAAGCTTTCTTT
CAWSQPLLTEAFF
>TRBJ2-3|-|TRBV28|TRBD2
TGTGCCAGCAGTTTTGGCGGGAGTGGGGGAGATACGCAGTATTTT
CASSFGGSGGDTQYF
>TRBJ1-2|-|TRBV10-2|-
TGCGCCAGCAGTGAGTCGACAGATTATGGCTACACCTTC
CASSESTDYGYTF
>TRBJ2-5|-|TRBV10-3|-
TGTGCCATCAGTGTAAATCCAGTTATCCAAGAGACCCAGTACTTC
CAISVNPVIQETQYF